This T cell receptor (beta chain) was found in a study of memory CD8 T cells in hepatitis C reinfection. About the study: Between 12 and 24 weeks after reinfection detection, late samples were drawn. Study-level findings and limits: With five donors, public clonotype conclusions could not be definitive.

Notes on this clone: The antigen remains unidentified.

Time point indicated: late/post reinfection, 12 to 24 weeks after detection. The sorted cells went straight to TCR sequencing with no prior in vitro expansion. People who inject drugs from Montreal's HEPCO study were the donors. Total naive CD8 T cells were sorted as viable CD3+ CD8+ CD45RO- cells from a couple of donors. Profiled with immunoSEQ multiplex PCR; TCRdb holds only in-frame clones, not every one. The repertoire includes approximately 46,000 clones, approximately 89% of them detected once, and more than 0.6% sits in the top ten. Trimming removed 0 bases from V and 2 bases from J, with 15 bases in between. The CDR3 extends over 16 amino acids. Germline V CDR1 and CDR2: SGDLS, YYNGEE.

The chain uses TRBV9 and TRBJ2-7, with D maybe TRBD1 (6 bases). Sequenced sample: naive CD8+ T cells sorted from blood. The sequence was collected from a man between 18 and 35 years old with hepatitis C virus infection. The CDR3 here is CASSVGSGARTYEQYF. The DNA of the CDR3 is TGTGCCAGCAGCGTAGGGTCAGGGGCGAGGACCTACGAGCAGTACTTC.